The 19 T cell receptor beta chains presented below share a single source sample, sequenced in a study of tumor and adjacent non-tumor tissue in lung cancer. TCRbeta libraries were built with three rounds of nested PCR, modified from ARM-PCR. TCRdb reprocessed the multiplex PCR reads via MiXCR and lists one record per CDR3 protein. The data contain 90,000 to 100,000 distinct CDR3 sequences, about 80% of them seen just once; the ten biggest clones take up less than 40%. No cell sorting was done before RNA was extracted from the tissue. More than 3 cm separated this lung sample from the edge of the tumor. Material for sequencing was distant non-tumor lung tissue. Source of these receptors: a man in his fifties or sixties with small cell lung cancer.

This clonotype was counted once. This chain connects TRBV4-2 to TRBJ2-1; TRBD2 agrees at 9 bases. This CDR3 comprises 17 residues. J lost 13 bases, V lost 5 bases, and 21 bases had no gene match. The germline CDR1 and CDR2 sequences are LGHNA and YNFKEQ. The CDR3 coding sequence is TGTGCCAGCAGCGAAGCGGACTACTTAGCGGGAGCGGATAAACAGTTCTTC. It is translated as CASSEADYLAGADKQFF.

About this clonotype: The junction shows a germline mismatch at one end, possibly a read error. The chain is built from TRBV6-2 or TRBV6-3 and TRBJ2-3, with 9 positions matching TRBD2. The germline CDR1 and CDR2 sequences are MNHEY and SVGEGT. This CDR3 region has 17 residues. CDR3 sequence reads: CAGSYSLAGRRADTQYF. CDR3 coding DNA: TGTGCCGGCAGTTACTCCCTAGCGGGAAGGCGGGCGGATACGCAGTATTTT.

As concerns this clonotype: Compared with germline, one end of the junction differs, possibly owing to a read error. The J gene is TRBJ1-6, the V gene TRBV11-3, with D uncertain. Germline V gives CDR1 SGHNT, CDR2 YENEEA. CDR3 length: 15 residues. The CDR3 sequence is CANSLTQGRNSPLHF. The CDR3, as DNA: TGTGCCAACAGTTTGACCCAAGGTCGGAATTCGCCCCTCCACTTT.

Of note for this clonotype: One end of the junction varies from germline; a read error may be responsible. The rearrangement links TRBV28 to TRBJ2-2; 7 bases are shared with TRBD2. Looked up from germline, CDR1 is MDHEN and CDR2 is SYDVKM. This CDR3 has 13 amino acids. CDR3 bases: TGTGCCAGCTCCCACGGGGGGAGCGGGGAGCCGTTTTTT. Its protein product is CASSHGGSGEPFF. Full variable domain (remainder filled in from reference TRBV28 and TRBJ2-2): DVKVTQSSRYLVKRTGEKVFLECVQDMDHENMFWYRQDPGLGLRLIYFSYDVKMKEKGDIPEGYSVSREKKERFSLILESASTNQTSMYLCASSHGGSGEPFFGEGSRLTVL.

The V gene is TRBV4-1, the J gene TRBJ2-1, with D perhaps TRBD1 (5 bases). The CDR3 is made up of 13 amino acids. V lost 1 base, J lost 10 bases, and 11 bases lay in between. Looked up from germline, CDR1 is MGHRA and CDR2 is YSYEKL. CDR3 DNA sequence: TGCGCCAGCAGCCAAGGAATGCCAGGGGAGCAGTTCTTC. Protein: CASSQGMPGEQFF.

Turning to this clonotype: Being one base from a much bigger clone, this may be a read error. The chain is built from TRBV24-1 and TRBJ2-1; tentatively, D is TRBD1 (6 bases). Per germline, CDR1 KGHDR and CDR2 SFDVKD. The CDR3 covers 13 residues. The CDR3 nucleotides are TGTGCCGCCAGTGATGGGACACGCGATGAGCAGTTCTTC. This gives the protein CAASDGTRDEQFF.

In regard to this clonotype: The junction shows a germline mismatch at one end, possibly a read error. The rearrangement uses TRBV6-5 and TRBJ2-3; D is tentatively TRBD1 or TRBD2 (6 bases each). Germline V gene sequence: CDR1 MNHEY, CDR2 SVGAGI. There are 16 residues in the CDR3. CDR3 sequence reads: CASKLGGGKSIDTQYF. CDR3 sequence (DNA): TGCGCCAGCAAGCTCGGAGGGGGGAAAAGCATAGATACGCAGTATTTT.

For this clonotype: A much bigger clone sits one base away, suggesting this may be a read error. The V call is TRBV20-1, the J call TRBJ2-1; 10 bases match TRBD2. The CDR3 length is 16 residues. Germline V gene sequence: CDR1 DFQATT, CDR2 SNEGSKA (reference sequence). V was clipped by 8 bases and J by 9 bases; unmatched bases: 19. CDR3 in amino acids: CSTINTPLAGMGEQFF. CDR3 bases: TGCAGTACTATAAACACTCCACTAGCGGGAATGGGTGAGCAGTTCTTC.

The CDR3 region has the DNA TGTGCCAGCACCACCATGGGAGCGGGAGGCCGACAGTACTTC. Translated: CASTTMGAGGRQYF. The V gene is TRBV6-1, the J gene TRBJ2-4; TRBD2 matches at 9 bases. Germline V gene sequence: CDR1 MNHNS, CDR2 SASEGT. The CDR3 totals 14 residues. Losses at the gene ends were 7 bases for V and 13 bases for J; bases not matched to a gene: 14.

On this clonotype: One end of the junction varies from germline; a read error may be responsible. The chain couples TRBV12-3 or TRBV12-4 to TRBJ2-2, with 10 bases matching TRBD2. CDR3 length equals 15 residues. The CDR3 loop reads CASIPGTSASGELFF. As DNA, the CDR3 is TGTGCCAGCATTCCCGGGACTAGCGCGTCCGGGGAACTGTTTTTT.

The chain employs TRBV2 and TRBJ1-5; D not resolved. Germline loops: CDR1 SNHLY, CDR2 FYNNEI. The CDR3 is 16 residues long. Trimming stripped 1 base from V and 0 bases from J, with 10 bases between. The CDR3 sequence: CASSEGLRDSNQPQHF. CDR3 nucleotide sequence: TGTGCCAGCAGTGAAGGGTTAAGGGATAGCAATCAGCCCCAGCATTTT.

Of note for this clonotype: At one end, the junction sequence differs from germline, possibly due to a read error. V and J are TRBV18 and TRBJ1-3, with D maybe TRBD1 (6 bases). This CDR3 contains 14 residues. Germline V gene data show CDR1 as KGHSH and CDR2 as LQKENI. Here the CDR3 DNA reads TGTGCCAGCTCACGAACAGGGTACCGCGACACTATATATTTT. Translating it yields CASSRTGYRDTIYF.

Points on this clonotype: As the CDR3 is not closed by the conserved phenylalanine or tryptophan, this likely results from a read error. The DNA is left out, because the CDR3 cannot be placed on it with certainty; the CDR3 is given as TCRdb lists it. V gene TRBV6-2 or TRBV6-3 combines with J gene TRBJ1-5. The germline gives CDR1 MNHEY, CDR2 SVGEGT. With termini counted, the CDR3 has 11 amino acids. CDR3 region: CASGDGQPKHL.

About this clonotype: This likely comes from a read error, as the CDR3 has no conserved phenylalanine or tryptophan at its end. The chain joins TRBV11-2 to TRBJ1-4, with D maybe TRBD1 (6 bases). Germline values: CDR1 SGHAT, CDR2 FQNNGV. This CDR3 has 15 amino acids. CDR3 loop: CANSLQTGCNEKLFI. CDR3 coding DNA: TGTGCCAACAGCTTACAGACAGGATGTAATGAAAAACTGTTTATT.

In the case of this clonotype: The final CDR3 position lacks the conserved phenylalanine or tryptophan, pointing to a likely read error. The chain recombines TRBV29-1 with TRBJ2-5; D gene uncertain. This CDR3 has 11 residues. The V gene's germline CDR1 is SQVTM and CDR2 ANQGSEA. Between the trimmed V and J ends, which lost 6 bases and 1 base, there was a span of 6 bases. The CDR3 region is CSVKVQETQYL. The CDR3 DNA follows: TGCAGCGTAAAGGTCCAAGAGACCCAGTACCTC.

In regard to this clonotype: A much bigger clone sits one base away, suggesting this may be a read error. This chain connects TRBV20-1 to TRBJ2-5; no reliable D call. The germline CDR1 and CDR2 sequences are DFQATT and SNEGSKA (reference sequence). The CDR3 runs to 13 residues. CDR3 region: CSVSSAVQENQYF. The CDR3 DNA sequence: TGCAGTGTTAGTTCTGCGGTCCAAGAGAACCAGTACTTC.

This clonotype was counted once. This CDR3 is CAISESSPDYNSPLHF. The CDR3 DNA is TGCGCCATCAGCGAGTCCAGCCCCGACTATAATTCACCCCTCCACTTT. The genes are TRBV10-1 and TRBJ1-6; D unclear. CDR3 size: 16 residues. Trimming removed 10 bases at V and 3 bases at J, with 19 bases between. Germline lookup yields CDR1 WNHNN and CDR2 SYGVQD (reference sequence).

Comments on this clonotype: This CDR3 is missing its conserved last phenylalanine or tryptophan, likely due to a read error. The chain couples TRBV5-6 to TRBJ1-1, with 7 positions matching TRBD1. Germline lookup yields CDR1 SGHDT and CDR2 YYEEEE. CDR3 size: 16 residues. CDR3 loop: CASSLDSGTANTEAFC. The CDR3 DNA reads as TGTGCTAGCAGCTTAGACTCCGGGACAGCGAACACTGAAGCTTTCTGT.

Worth noting for this clonotype: The germline gene is not matched at one end of the junction; a read error may be the cause. V usage is TRBV6-5 and J usage is TRBJ2-7; D might be TRBD1 (5 bases). This CDR3 spans 14 amino acids. Germline V lookup: CDR1 MNHEY, CDR2 SVGAGI. The CDR3 is CASSYGYGAYGQYF. CDR3 in DNA: TGTGCCAGCAGTTACGGGTATGGGGCCTACGGGCAGTACTTC.